Described below is a single TCR beta chain sequence and its context. Its antigen is currently unknown. CDR3 size: 15 residues. V dropped 0 bases and J dropped 6; count of bases not matched to a gene: 9. The germline V gene has CDR1 SGDLS and CDR2 YYNGEE. This sample was included in a study of shared clonotypes between healthy human individuals. As for the study in general: Per-donor plates numbered three CD4 naive, three CD4 memory, two CD8 naive and one CD8 memory.

CD45RO-negative, CCR7-positively selected cells formed the naive CD8 fraction, excluding terminally differentiated effector memory CD45RA+ cells. Donation came from healthy HIV-negative adults that had no recent acute infections or vaccinations. Overall study findings and caveats: The study found lower generation probabilities in non-shared clonotypes than in those shared by all four donors.

The assay was immunoSEQ multiplex PCR, and TCRdb's table has in-frame clones only and misses some. The repertoire holds about 2.2 million clones, with 93% as singletons. The material sequenced was naive CD8+ T cells from PBMCs. The rearrangement links TRBV9 to TRBJ2-7; 7 nucleotides align to TRBD1. This sequence was found in a man aged 18 to 29 in good health. Some clones in this sample may be carry-over from other donors' samples. The CDR3 DNA sequence: TGTGCCAGCAGCGTAGCCGGGACAGATGTAAGCGAGCAGTACTTC. Its translation: CASSVAGTDVSEQYF.